This T cell receptor beta chain was obtained from a study of regulatory T cells in long-lasting Graves disease. Study-wide context: Those Graves' patients who were newly diagnosed had been on antithyroid drugs under 3 months. Study-level points and caveats: Graves' patients with persistent disease showed TCR diversity lower than patients newly diagnosed.

This CDR3 contains 13 residues. Germline V gene lookup returns CDR1 SNHLY and CDR2 FYNNEI. This clonotype was seen at least ten times. Its antigen is as yet unknown. Arm-PCR with iRepertoire HTBI primers amplified the CDR3 regions for these TCR beta libraries. MiXCR, applied by TCRdb to the multiplex PCR reads, yields one record per CDR3 protein. Of more than 400,000 distinct CDR3 sequences in the sample, around 15% were seen once. Time point here: newly diagnosed GD, antithyroid drugs for less than 3 months. The TCR library was prepared using RNA isolated from PBMCs. These data were also filed under a second study, of T cells in Graves' hyperthyroidism and ophthalmopathy. That paper notes: Patients having uncontrolled infection, another autoimmune disease, pregnancy or lactation were not included. Clinical symptoms, serum thyroxine, TRAb, thyroid ultrasound and orbital computed tomography informed diagnoses.

Source: peripheral blood mononuclear cells (PBMCs), taken at new diagnosis, from a patient treated with antithyroid drugs. The source of this sequence is a man aged 35 to 55 with Graves disease. The chain is built from TRBV2 and TRBJ2-3; a weak D match, TRBD2 (6 bases). The closer fit of TRBJ2-7 to the DNA end suggests the J call may be wrong. The CDR3 DNA reads TGTGCCAGCATTGGGGGGAGGACCCACGAGCAGTACTTC. Translation gives CASIGGRTHEQYF.